This TCR beta chain emerged from a study of blood T cell repertoires in COVID-19. Study-level background: Acute and convalescent COVID-19 specimens originated in the United States, Italy and Spain. T cells, B-cell-depleted T cells, or PBMCs supplied cDNA or gDNA.

Trimming removed 5 bases from V and 2 bases from J, with 13 bases in between. The CDR3 extends over 15 amino acids. The germline CDR1 and CDR2 sequences are MDHEN and SYDVKM. Libraries were prepared by immunoSEQ multiplex PCR; TCRdb keeps only in-frame clonotypes and omits some of them. The top ten clones hold roughly 7% of a sample with 75,000 to 90,000 clones, 90% of them seen once. The sequencing sample was made of peripheral blood. The chain employs TRBV28 and TRBJ1-5; maybe TRBD1 (5 bases). The sequence derives from a man between 18 and 29 years old with COVID-19, enrolled during active disease. The CDR3 reads CASSNGQGGNQPQHF. Here the CDR3 DNA reads TGTGCCAGCAGTAACGGACAAGGGGGCAATCAGCCCCAGCATTTT.